The 5 T cell receptor beta chains in this list originate from one sample, sequenced in a study of synovial regulatory T cells in juvenile arthritis. Here immunoSEQ multiplex PCR was the method, and the copy in TCRdb shows in-frame clones only, minus some. The table counts more than 7,500 clones; around 0.65% lies in the top ten. Sequencing was carried out using Treg cells from blood. Specified subset: remaining (HLA-DR-negative) circulating blood Treg cells. All receptors derive from a donor between 2 and 35 years old with juvenile idiopathic arthritis.

The chain uses TRBV10-3 and TRBJ1-3. The CDR3 has 12 amino acids. The nucleotide record is missing. CDR1 and CDR2 (germline): ENHRY, SYGVKD. CDR3: CATQGSGNTIYF.

This sequence joins TRBV18 and TRBJ2-2; TCRdb gives TRBD1 as the D gene, but with no DNA this cannot be confirmed. Germline values: CDR1 KGHSH, CDR2 LQKENI. The CDR3 runs 11 residues. DNA is not on record. The CDR3 reads CASSTPGELFF.

The J gene is TRBJ1-2, the V gene TRBV4-2. This CDR3 has 17 residues. The coding DNA is unavailable. Germline assignment: CDR1 LGHNA and CDR2 YNFKEQ. The CDR3 region is CASSQDGMGRGDYGYTF.

The chain carries TRBV18 and TRBJ1-3; the D call from TCRdb, TRBD1, cannot be confirmed without DNA. This CDR3 has 16 residues. No DNA appears here. Per germline, CDR1 KGHSH and CDR2 LQKENI. Here the CDR3 reads CASSVRHGHSGNTIYF.

This clone ranks as medium-sized (0.01 to 0.1%) in terms of frequency. This sequence joins TRBV5-4 and TRBJ2-1; TCRdb's D call of TRBD1 is untestable without DNA. Germline V lookup: CDR1 SGHNT, CDR2 YYREEE (reference sequence). This CDR3 comprises 15 residues. The entry carries no DNA sequence. CDR3 sequence: CASSRGQGLYNEQFF.